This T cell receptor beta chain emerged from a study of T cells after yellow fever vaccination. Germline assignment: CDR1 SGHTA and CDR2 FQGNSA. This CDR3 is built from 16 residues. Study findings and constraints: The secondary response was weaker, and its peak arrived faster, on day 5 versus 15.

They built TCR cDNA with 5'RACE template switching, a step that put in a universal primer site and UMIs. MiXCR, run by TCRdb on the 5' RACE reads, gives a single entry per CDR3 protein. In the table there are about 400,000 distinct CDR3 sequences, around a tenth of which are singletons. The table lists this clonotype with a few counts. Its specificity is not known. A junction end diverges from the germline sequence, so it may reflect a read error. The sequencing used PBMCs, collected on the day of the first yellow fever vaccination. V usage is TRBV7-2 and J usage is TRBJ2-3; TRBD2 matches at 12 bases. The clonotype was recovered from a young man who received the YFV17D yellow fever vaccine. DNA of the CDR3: TGTGCCAGCAGCCCCTCTAGCGGGGGGGCCACAAATACGCAGTATTTT. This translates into CASSPSSGGATNTQYF.